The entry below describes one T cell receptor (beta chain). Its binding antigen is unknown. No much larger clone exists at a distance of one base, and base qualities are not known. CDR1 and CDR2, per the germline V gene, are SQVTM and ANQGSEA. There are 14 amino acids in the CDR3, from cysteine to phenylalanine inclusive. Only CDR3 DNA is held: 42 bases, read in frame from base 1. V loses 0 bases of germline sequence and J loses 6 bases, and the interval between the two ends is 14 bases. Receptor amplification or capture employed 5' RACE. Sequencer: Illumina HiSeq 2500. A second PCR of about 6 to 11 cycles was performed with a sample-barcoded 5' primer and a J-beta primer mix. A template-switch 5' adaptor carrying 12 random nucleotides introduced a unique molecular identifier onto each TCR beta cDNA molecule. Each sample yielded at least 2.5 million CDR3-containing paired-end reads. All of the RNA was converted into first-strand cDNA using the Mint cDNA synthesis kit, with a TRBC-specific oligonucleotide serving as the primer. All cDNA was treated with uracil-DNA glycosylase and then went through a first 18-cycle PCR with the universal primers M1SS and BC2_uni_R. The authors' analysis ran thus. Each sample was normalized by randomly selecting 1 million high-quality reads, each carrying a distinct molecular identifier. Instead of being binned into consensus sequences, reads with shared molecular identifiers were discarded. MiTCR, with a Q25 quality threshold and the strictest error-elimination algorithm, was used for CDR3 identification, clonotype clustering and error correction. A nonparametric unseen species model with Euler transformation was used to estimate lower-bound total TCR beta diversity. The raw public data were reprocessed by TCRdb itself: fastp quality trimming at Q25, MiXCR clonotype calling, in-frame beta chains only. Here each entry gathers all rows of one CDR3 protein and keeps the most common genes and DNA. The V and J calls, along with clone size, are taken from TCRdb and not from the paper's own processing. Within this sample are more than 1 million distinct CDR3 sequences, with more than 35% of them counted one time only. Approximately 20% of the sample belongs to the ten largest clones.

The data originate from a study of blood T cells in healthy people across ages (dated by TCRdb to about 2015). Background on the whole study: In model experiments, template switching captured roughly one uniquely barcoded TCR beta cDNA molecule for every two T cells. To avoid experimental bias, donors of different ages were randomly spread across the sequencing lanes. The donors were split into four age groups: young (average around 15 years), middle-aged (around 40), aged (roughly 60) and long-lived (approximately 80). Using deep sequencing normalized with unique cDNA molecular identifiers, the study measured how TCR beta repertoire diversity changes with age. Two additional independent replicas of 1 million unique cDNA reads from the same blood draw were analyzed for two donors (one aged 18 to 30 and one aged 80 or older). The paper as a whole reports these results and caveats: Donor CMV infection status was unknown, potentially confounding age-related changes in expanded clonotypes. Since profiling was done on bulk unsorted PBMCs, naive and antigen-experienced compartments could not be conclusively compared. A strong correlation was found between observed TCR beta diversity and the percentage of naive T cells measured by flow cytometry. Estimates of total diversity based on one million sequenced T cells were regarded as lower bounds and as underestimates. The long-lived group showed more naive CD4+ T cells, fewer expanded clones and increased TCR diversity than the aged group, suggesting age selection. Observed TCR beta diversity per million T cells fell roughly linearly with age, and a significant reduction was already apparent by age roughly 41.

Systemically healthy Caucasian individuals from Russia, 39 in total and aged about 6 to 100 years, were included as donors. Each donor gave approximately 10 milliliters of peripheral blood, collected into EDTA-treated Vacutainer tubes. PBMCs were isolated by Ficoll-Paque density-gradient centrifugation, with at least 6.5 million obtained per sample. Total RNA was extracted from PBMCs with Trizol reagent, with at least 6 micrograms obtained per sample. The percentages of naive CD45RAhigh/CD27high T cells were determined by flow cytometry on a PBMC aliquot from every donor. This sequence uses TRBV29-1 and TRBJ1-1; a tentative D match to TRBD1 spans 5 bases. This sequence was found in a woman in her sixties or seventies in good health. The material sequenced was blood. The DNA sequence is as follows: TGCAGCGTTGAAGATCGAGGGGACGGAGCTGAAGCTTTCTTT. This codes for CSVEDRGDGAEAFF. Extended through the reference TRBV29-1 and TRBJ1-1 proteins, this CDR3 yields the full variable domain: SAVISQKPSRDICQRGTSLTIQCQVDSQVTMMFWYRQQPGQSLTLIATANQGSEATYESGFVIDKFPISRPNLTFSTLTVSNMSPEDSSIYLCSVEDRGDGAEAFFGQGTRLTVV.